This TCR beta chain originates from a study of T cells in Graves' hyperthyroidism and ophthalmopathy. This CDR3 spans 13 amino acids. Per the germline V gene, CDR1 is LNHNV and CDR2 is YYDKDF (reference sequence). The V gene end was trimmed by 5 bases and the J gene end by 3 bases; junction bases not matched to a gene: 3. Comment on this clonotype: As yet, its antigen is unknown.

Study-wide points: Expanded thyroid clonotypes (above 0.001) were mostly also found in blood.

Amplification of TCR beta CDR3 regions used RNA as the template. HTBI primers drove first-round RT-PCR of the TCR CDR3. TCRdb independently ran MiXCR on the multiplex PCR reads; one entry per CDR3 protein. The sample consists of hundreds of thousands of distinct CDR3 sequences, 14% of them appearing once. The specimen was blood. This clonotype originated in a woman in her forties or fifties with Graves' ophthalmopathy. This chain uses TRBV15 with TRBJ2-7; 8 bases are a match to TRBD1. The CDR3 nucleotides read TGTGCCACCAGCCGACAGGGGATCTACGAGCAGTACTTC. Translating gives CATSRQGIYEQYF.